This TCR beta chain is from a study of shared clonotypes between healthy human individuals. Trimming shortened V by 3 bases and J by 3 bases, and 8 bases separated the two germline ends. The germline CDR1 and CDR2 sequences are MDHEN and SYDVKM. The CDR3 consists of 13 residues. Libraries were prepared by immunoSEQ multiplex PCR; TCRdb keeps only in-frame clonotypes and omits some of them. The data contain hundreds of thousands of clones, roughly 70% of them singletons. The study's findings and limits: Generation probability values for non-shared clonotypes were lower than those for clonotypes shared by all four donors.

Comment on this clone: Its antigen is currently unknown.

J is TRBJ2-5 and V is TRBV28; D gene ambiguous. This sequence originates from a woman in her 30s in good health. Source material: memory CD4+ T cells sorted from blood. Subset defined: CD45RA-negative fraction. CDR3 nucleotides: TGTGCCAGCAGTTTTGGAGATGAAGAGACCCAGTACTTC. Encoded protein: CASSFGDEETQYF. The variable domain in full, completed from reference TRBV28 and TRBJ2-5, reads DVKVTQSSRYLVKRTGEKVFLECVQDMDHENMFWYRQDPGLGLRLIYFSYDVKMKEKGDIPEGYSVSREKKERFSLILESASTNQTSMYLCASSFGDEETQYFGPGTRLLVL.